This T cell receptor (beta chain) was sequenced in a study of CXCR3-negative and CXCR3-positive naive CD8 T cells (dated by TCRdb to the late 2010s). About the investigation overall: In total, 130 million to 150 million TRB reads were obtained, or roughly 1.5 +/- 0.3 million reads per library. Diversity and physicochemical repertoire analyses were performed on around 10 donors pooled from two independent experiments. The TRBV-TRBJ cluster analysis covered naive subsets from several donors and memory cells from 3 donors. The study at large found these results: Naive CXCR3-negative and CXCR3-positive cells from the same donor showed similar TRBV-TRBJ usage, whereas memory cells showed distinct patterns. Compared with CXCR3-negative naive cells, CXCR3-positive naive cells had TRB CDR3s with higher hydrophobicity (lower Kidera factor 4), lower energy, and higher strength and volume indices. Because CXCR3 expression was partially decreased after cryopreservation, freshly isolated PBMCs were used for most assays. Repertoire diversity was comparably high in both naive subsets but much lower in memory CD8+ T cells. Surface CD5, linked to self-reactivity in mice, was comparable between naive subsets; TCR interaction strength was therefore also inferred from TRB CDR3 physicochemical properties.

Sequencing was carried out with a NextSeq 550. The Human TCR Profiling Kit (MiLaboratory) was used to prepare UMI-labeled 5' RACE TRB cDNA libraries. The full amount of extracted RNA was used for cDNA synthesis, and the full amount of resulting cDNA was used for PCR amplification. The libraries were made side by side, with each library going through the same number of PCR cycles. Concerning the study's data processing: MIGEC and MiXCR extracted about 50,000 +/- 10,000 unique UMI-labeled TRB cDNA molecules per library, requiring at least two reads per UMI. On average, each library contained approximately 40,000 +/- 10,000 functional in-frame TRB CDR3 nucleotide clonotypes without stop codons. After downsampling to 5000 UMI-labeled TRB molecules per sample, diversity metrics such as normalized Shannon-Wiener and Chao1 were calculated in VDJtools. For the central five CDR3 residues, VDJtools calculated physicochemical properties weighted by clonotype size, namely interaction energy, strength, volume and Kidera factor 4. TCRdb reprocessed the public reads and reports one entry per CDR3 protein sequence, without DNA. TCRdb, not the authors, supplied the V and J calls. The sample has some 140,000 distinct CDR3 sequences on record. The ten most abundant clones make up 0.41% of the sample.

CDR1 is given as SQVTM and CDR2 as ANQGSEA, both from the germline V gene. The CDR3 contains 13 residues, cysteine and phenylalanine counted. No DNA sequence was recorded. Each CD8+ T cell subset was flow-sorted in triplicate, and 300,000 or so cells per subset were placed directly into RLT lysis buffer. Naive CD8+ T cells were defined stringently as CD45RO-CCR7+CD27+CD95- to exclude memory contaminants. Standard density gradient centrifugation was used to isolate peripheral blood mononuclear cells from buffy coats. A FACSAria III was used to flow-sort naive CXCR3-negative and CXCR3-positive CD8+ T cells. Total RNA was extracted from sorted cells using an RNeasy Mini Kit. Details on this clonotype: Its antigen remains unidentified.

The specimen sequenced was naive CXCR3+ CD8+ T cells from blood. The cell subset or site label corresponds to: CD45RO-CCR7+CD27+CD95- naive CD8+ T cells expressing CXCR3 (TNR3+). This receptor chain uses TRBV29-1 and TRBJ2-7; TCRdb indicates TRBD1, and absent DNA this call remains unverified. The TCR comes from a human donor in good health. Some clones in this sample may be carry-over from other donors' samples. The CDR3 reads as follows: CSVEEGGPGEQYF.